This record concerns one T cell receptor beta chain sequence. What it binds is unknown. In germline, CDR1 is MNHEY, CDR2 SVGAGI. This CDR3 contains 15 residues. V lost 3 bases and J lost 4; bases outside the gene matches: 5. The source of the sample is a study of T cell responses to AZD1222 COVID-19 vaccine. Study-wide points: Across the whole spike, CD4 TCRs peaked at regions 160-218 and 743-854. Spike-specific TCR depth and breadth grew after two AZD1222 doses.

Libraries were prepared by immunoSEQ multiplex PCR; TCRdb keeps only in-frame clonotypes and omits some of them. The data contain some 200,000 clones, approximately 90% of them singletons. The specimen comprised peripheral blood, sampled on day 0 of AZD1222 vaccination. The clonotype was recovered from an adult in good health. This chain links TRBV6-5 with TRBJ1-2, with 10 bases identical to TRBD1. In DNA form, the CDR3 reads TGTGCCAGCAGTTATAGGGACAGGGGAAGCTATGGCTACACCTTC. This encodes CASSYRDRGSYGYTF.